This T cell receptor (beta chain) stems from a study of T cell responses to AZD1222 COVID-19 vaccine. Findings and caveats of the study: Donors skewed white British and female; clonal diversity was possibly underestimated. Spike-wide vaccine-associated CD4 TCRs dominated at 160-218 and 743-854. The reported proportion of spike-specific TCRs targeting unmutated variant regions was nearly half.

Repertoires were generated with immunoSEQ multiplex PCR, while TCRdb's copy carries only in-frame clones and drops some. The data show about 120,000 clones, approximately 88% seen once. On this clone: Its antigen is not identified.

This CDR3 spans 16 amino acids. With V trimmed by 1 base and J by 2 bases, 4 bases remained unmatched. The germline V gene has CDR1 SGHVS and CDR2 FQNEAQ. The source was peripheral blood, collected on day 0 of AZD1222 vaccination. The V gene is TRBV7-8, the J gene TRBJ1-5; 8 nucleotides match TRBD1. The source of this sequence is an adult in good health. CDR3 region: CASSLVSTGGNQPQHF. The CDR3 DNA reads TGTGCCAGCAGCTTAGTTTCGACAGGGGGCAATCAGCCCCAGCATTTT.